This TCR beta chain is drawn from a study of blood T cell repertoires in COVID-19. Here immunoSEQ multiplex PCR was the method, and the copy in TCRdb shows in-frame clones only, minus some. The table records fewer than 150,000 clones, around nine tenths of them present only once. The CDR3 is 15 amino acids. CDR1 SNHLY and CDR2 FYNNEI come from the germline V gene. V was pared by 5 bases and J by 2 bases, with 6 bases of the junction left unmatched. The rearrangement links TRBV2 to TRBJ2-3; TRBD2 aligns across 8 bases. The receptor was derived from a woman aged 50 to 60 with active or convalescent COVID-19. The sample comprised peripheral blood. CDR3 coding DNA: TGTGCCAGCAGTTTTAGCGGGGCATTCACAGATACGCAGTATTTT. Protein sequence: CASSFSGAFTDTQYF. Using reference TRBV2 and TRBJ2-3 for the parts outside the CDR3, the full variable domain is EPEVTQTPSHQVTQMGQEVILRCVPISNHLYFYWYRQILGQKVEFLVSFYNNEISEKSEIFDDQFSVERPDGSNFTLKIRSTKLEDSAMYFCASSFSGAFTDTQYFGPGTRLTVL.